One TCR beta chain is described in this entry. Its antigen remains unidentified. There are no base qualities to consult, and no much larger clone falls within one base. This sample is drawn from a study of chemoradiotherapy in HPV16-positive cancers (dated by TCRdb to between 2021 and 2024). About the investigation overall: Candidate HPV-specific T-cell clones and common TCR motifs were defined through functional T-cell assays on cells from a couple of HPV16-positive patients. TCR repertoires from around 80 patients with HPV-related cancers were then used to track the candidate HPV-specific TCRs and motifs. Whether T-cell immunity against the HPV oncoproteins E6 and E7 changes during chemoradiotherapy and whether survival is affected by this immunity were examined in the study. Overall study results and their limits: Improved recurrence-free survival in HPV16-positive patients was associated with expansion of HPV-responsive T cells during chemoradiotherapy. Expansion of candidate HPV-specific clones and E7-related TCR motifs was observed in the tumor microenvironment during treatment, whereas no such expansion was observed for non-HPV-specific T cells. The functional definition of HPV-specific T cells was derived from only two HPV16-positive patients, and the survival association was reported for HPV16-positive patients.

Repertoires were sampled repeatedly over the course of chemoradiotherapy, so clonal expansion could be followed in the tumor microenvironment. Library preparation was by the immunoSEQ multiplex PCR assay. As stored in TCRdb, this immuneACCESS dataset retains in-frame rearrangements with V and J assigned. A fraction of the clones does not appear; measured against another copy, unresolved V genes explain less than half of the discrepancy, and the remainder lacks a known reason. The table for this sample lists under 700 clones; about 90% of them were counted only once. Together, the top ten hold under 5.5% of the sample. Sample: tumor tissue, taken from a patient who underwent chemoradiotherapy. The TCR sequence derives from a human donor with HPV-associated anogenital cancer.

The DNA sequence is given as TGTGCCAGCAGTACTCACAGGGACCGCCATGGCTACACCTTC. It translates to CASSTHRDRHGYTF. This chain is built from TRBV28 and TRBJ1-2; D gene: possibly TRBD1, on 6 matching bases. For CDR1 and CDR2, the germline V gene lists MDHEN and SYDVKM. The CDR3 starts with the cysteine, ends with the phenylalanine, and has 14 residues. The only DNA kept is the CDR3, 42 bases in frame from the first base. Relative to germline, V is 5 bases shorter and J is 6 bases shorter, with 16 bases between their ends.